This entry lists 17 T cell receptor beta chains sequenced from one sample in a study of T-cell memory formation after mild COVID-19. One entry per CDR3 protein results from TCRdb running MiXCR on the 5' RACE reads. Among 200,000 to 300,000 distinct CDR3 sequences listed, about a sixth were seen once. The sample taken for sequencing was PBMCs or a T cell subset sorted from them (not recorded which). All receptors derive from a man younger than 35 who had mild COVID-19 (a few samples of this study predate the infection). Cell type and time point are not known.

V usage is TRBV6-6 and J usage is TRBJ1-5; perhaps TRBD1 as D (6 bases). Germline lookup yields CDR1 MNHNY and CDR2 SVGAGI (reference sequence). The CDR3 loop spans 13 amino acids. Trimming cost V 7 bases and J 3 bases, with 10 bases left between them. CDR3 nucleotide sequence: TGTGCCAGCAAGGACAGCCTCAATCAGCCCCAGCATTTT. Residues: CASKDSLNQPQHF.

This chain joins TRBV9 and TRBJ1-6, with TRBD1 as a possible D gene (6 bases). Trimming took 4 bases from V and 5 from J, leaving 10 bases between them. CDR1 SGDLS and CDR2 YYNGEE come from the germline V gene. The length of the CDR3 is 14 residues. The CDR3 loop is CASSLRQDNSPLHF. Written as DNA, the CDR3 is TGTGCCAGCAGCCTACGACAGGATAATTCACCCCTCCACTTT.

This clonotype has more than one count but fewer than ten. CDR3 sequence: CASSLTTAPPLHF. The CDR3 DNA sequence: TGTGCCAGCAGCTTAACAACCGCCCCACCCCTCCACTTT. The chain employs TRBV7-2 and TRBJ1-6; D is undetermined. The germline CDR1 and CDR2 sequences are SGHTA and FQGNSA. The CDR3 is made up of 13 amino acids. Trimming left V 2 bases short and J 11 bases short, with 10 bases between.

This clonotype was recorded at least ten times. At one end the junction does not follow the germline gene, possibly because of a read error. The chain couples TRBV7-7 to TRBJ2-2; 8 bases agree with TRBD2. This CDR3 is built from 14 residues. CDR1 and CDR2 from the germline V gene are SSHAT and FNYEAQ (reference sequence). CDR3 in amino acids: CASSPSGSTGELFF. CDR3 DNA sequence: TGTGCTAGCAGCCCTAGCGGGTCGACCGGGGAGCTGTTTTTT.

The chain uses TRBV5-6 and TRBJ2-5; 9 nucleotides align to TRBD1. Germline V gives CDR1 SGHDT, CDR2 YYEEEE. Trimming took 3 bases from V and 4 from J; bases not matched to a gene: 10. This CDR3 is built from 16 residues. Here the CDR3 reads CASSWGTGRARETQYF. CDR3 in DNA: TGTGCCAGCAGCTGGGGGACAGGGAGAGCCCGAGAGACCCAGTACTTC.

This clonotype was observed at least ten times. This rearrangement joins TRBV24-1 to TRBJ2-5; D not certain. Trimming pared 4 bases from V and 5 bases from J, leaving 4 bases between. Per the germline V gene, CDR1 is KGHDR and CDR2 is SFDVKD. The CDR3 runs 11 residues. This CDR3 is CATSESETQYF. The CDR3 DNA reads TGTGCCACCAGTGAGTCTGAGACCCAGTACTTC.

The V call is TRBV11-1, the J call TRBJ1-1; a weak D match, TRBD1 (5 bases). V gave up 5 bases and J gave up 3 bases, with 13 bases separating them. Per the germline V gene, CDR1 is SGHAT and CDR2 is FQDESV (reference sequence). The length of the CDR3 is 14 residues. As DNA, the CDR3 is TGTGCCAGCAGCGGTGGGCTGGGGGACACTGAAGCTTTCTTT. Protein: CASSGGLGDTEAFF.

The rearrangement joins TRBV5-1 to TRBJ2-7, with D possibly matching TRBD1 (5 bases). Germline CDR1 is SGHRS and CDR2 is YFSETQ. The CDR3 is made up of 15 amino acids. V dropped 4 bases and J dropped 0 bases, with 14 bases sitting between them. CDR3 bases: TGCGCCAGCAGCGAACTCCAGGGAAGCTCCTACGAGCAGTACTTC. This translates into CASSELQGSSYEQYF.

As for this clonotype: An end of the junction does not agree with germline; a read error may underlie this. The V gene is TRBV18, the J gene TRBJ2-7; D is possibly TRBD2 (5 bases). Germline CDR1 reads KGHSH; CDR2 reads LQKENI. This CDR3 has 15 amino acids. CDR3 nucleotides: TGTGCCAGCTCGCCACCTAACGGGGTTACCTACGAGCAGTACTTC. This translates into CASSPPNGVTYEQYF.

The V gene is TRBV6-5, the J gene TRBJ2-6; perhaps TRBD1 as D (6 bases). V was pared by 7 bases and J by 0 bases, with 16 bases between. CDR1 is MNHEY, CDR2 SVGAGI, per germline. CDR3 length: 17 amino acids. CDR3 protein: CASTPDSLFSGANVLTF. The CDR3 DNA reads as TGTGCCAGCACCCCGGACAGCCTATTCTCTGGGGCCAACGTCCTGACTTTC.

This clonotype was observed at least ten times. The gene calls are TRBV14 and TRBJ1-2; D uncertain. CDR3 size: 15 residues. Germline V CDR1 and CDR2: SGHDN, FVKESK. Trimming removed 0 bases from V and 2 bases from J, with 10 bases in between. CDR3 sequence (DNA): TGTGCCAGCAGCCAAGATCAGGAGTGGAACTATGGCTACACCTTC. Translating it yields CASSQDQEWNYGYTF.

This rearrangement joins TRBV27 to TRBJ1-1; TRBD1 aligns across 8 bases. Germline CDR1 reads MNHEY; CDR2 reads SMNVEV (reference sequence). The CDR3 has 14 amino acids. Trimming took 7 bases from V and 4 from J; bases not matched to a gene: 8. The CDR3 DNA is TGTGCCAGCAAGACAGGACAGGGTGGCACTGAAGCTTTCTTT. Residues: CASKTGQGGTEAFF.

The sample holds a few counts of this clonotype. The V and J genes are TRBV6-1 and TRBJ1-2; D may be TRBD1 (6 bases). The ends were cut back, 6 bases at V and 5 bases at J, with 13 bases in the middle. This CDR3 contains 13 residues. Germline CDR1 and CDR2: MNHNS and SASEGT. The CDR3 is CASRTDSWYGYTF. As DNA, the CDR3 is TGTGCCAGCAGGACGGACAGCTGGTATGGCTACACCTTC.

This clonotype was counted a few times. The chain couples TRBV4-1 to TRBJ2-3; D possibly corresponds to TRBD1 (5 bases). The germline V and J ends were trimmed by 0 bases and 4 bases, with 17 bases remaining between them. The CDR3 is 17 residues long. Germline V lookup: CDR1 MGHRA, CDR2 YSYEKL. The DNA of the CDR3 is TGCGCCAGCAGCCAAGAGGGCCCGGCAGGGATGGCAGATACGCAGTATTTT. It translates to CASSQEGPAGMADTQYF.

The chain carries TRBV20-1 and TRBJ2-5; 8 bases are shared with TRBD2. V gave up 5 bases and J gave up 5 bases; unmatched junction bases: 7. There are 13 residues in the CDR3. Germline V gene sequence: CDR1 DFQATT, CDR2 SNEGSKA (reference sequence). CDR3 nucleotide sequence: TGCAGTGCTTGGATAGCGGGGTTGGAGACCCAGTACTTC. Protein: CSAWIAGLETQYF.

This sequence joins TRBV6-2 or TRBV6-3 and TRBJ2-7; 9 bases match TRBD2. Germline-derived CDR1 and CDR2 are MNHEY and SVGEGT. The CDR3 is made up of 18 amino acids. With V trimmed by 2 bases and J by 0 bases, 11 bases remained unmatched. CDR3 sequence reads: CASSYEVSGGHYSYEQYF. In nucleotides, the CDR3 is TGTGCCAGCAGTTACGAGGTTAGCGGGGGCCACTACTCCTACGAGCAGTACTTC.

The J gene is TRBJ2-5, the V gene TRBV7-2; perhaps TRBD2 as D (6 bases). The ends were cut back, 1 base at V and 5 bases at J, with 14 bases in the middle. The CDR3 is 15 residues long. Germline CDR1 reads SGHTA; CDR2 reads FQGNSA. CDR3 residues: CASSLVPGVGETQYF. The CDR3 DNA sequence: TGTGCCAGCAGCTTAGTCCCGGGGGTCGGGGAGACCCAGTACTTC.